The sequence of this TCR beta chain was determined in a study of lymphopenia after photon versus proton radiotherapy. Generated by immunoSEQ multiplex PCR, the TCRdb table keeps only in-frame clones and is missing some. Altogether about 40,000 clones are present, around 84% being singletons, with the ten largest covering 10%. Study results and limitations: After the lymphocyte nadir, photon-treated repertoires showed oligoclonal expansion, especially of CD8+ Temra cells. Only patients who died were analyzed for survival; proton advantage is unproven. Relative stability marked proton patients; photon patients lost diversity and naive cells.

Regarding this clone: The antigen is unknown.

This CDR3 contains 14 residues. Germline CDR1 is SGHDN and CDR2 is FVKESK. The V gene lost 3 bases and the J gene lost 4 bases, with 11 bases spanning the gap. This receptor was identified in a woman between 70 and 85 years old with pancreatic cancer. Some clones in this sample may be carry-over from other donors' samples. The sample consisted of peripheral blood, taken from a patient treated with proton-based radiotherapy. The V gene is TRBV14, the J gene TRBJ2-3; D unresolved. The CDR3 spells CASSHQAGADTQYF. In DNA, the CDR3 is TGTGCCAGCAGCCATCAAGCTGGTGCAGATACGCAGTATTTT.